The subject of this entry is one T cell receptor beta chain. Its antigen is undetermined. The germline V and J ends were trimmed by 6 bases and 9 bases, with 15 bases remaining between them. This CDR3 region has 14 residues. The germline CDR1 and CDR2 sequences are MDHEN and SYDVKM. Sequenced by immunoSEQ multiplex PCR; TCRdb stores in-frame clones only, minus some. Among tens of thousands of clones listed, under 90% were seen once. Exclusion applied to patients with autoimmune disease history or systemic immunosuppression. Sampling of blood occurred at baseline, cycle 4 day 1, and cycle 7 day 1. These data are taken from a study of OX40 agonist ivuxolimab in advanced cancers. Notes on the study in general: In the 0.1 to 3.0 mg/kg range, CD4+ and CD8+ blood T cells had expanded clonally by week 6. Relative to CD4+, CD8+ T cells held more expanded clones on average.

This TCR was recovered from an adult with an advanced solid tumor such as melanoma, head and neck, liver or kidney cancer. Sequences were derived from CD4+ or CD8+ T cells sorted from blood, sampled in a trial of the OX40 agonist ivuxolimab. The chain combines TRBV28 with TRBJ1-6, with D possibly being TRBD1 (5 bases). The CDR3 sequence is CASRPPRGGSPLHF. CDR3 nucleotides: TGTGCCAGCAGACCCCCGCGGGGCGGTTCACCCCTCCACTTT.